The 26 T cell receptor beta chains below come from one sample, sequenced in a study of blood T cells in healthy people across ages. A sample-barcoded 5' primer and a J-beta primer mix were used in a second PCR of about 6 to 12 cycles. TCRdb itself ran the 5' RACE reads through MiXCR, one entry per CDR3 protein. The profile shows roughly 500,000 distinct CDR3 sequences, approximately 25% of them singletons. These data were likewise used in another study, on T cells of mothers and their children.

Sequencing was performed on blood. All receptors derive from a boy between 10 and 17 years old in good health.

For the CDR3, the DNA is TGTGCCAGCAGCCCCAGACAGGGGGACACCGGGGAGCTGTTTTTT. It yields the protein CASSPRQGDTGELFF. The chain links TRBV7-2 to TRBJ2-2; 9 bases map to TRBD1. CDR3 length equals 15 residues. Trimming cost V 5 bases and J 3 bases; bases outside gene matches: 4. Germline V CDR1 and CDR2: SGHTA, FQGNSA.

The J gene is TRBJ2-5, the V gene TRBV7-2, with D perhaps assigned TRBD1 or TRBD2 (5 bases each). Germline V gives CDR1 SGHTA, CDR2 FQGNSA. V was pared by 6 bases and J by 5 bases, with 19 bases between. The CDR3 is 15 residues long. The CDR3 spells CASRKVGPRGETQYF. CDR3 nucleotide sequence: TGTGCCAGCAGAAAAGTGGGGCCAAGAGGGGAGACCCAGTACTTC.

In its sample, this clonotype was seen a few times. The gene calls are TRBV6-6 and TRBJ2-5; 7 nucleotides line up with TRBD1. CDR1 and CDR2 from the germline V gene are MNHNY and SVGAGI (reference sequence). This CDR3 is 14 amino acids long. V lost 6 bases to trimming and J lost 6 bases; unmatched junction nucleotides: 10. For the CDR3, the DNA is TGTGCCAGCAGCAGGGGGACAGTCAATCAGACCCAGTACTTC. This codes for CASSRGTVNQTQYF.

This clonotype has more than one count but fewer than ten. The chain has TRBV29-1 and TRBJ2-3; tentative D call: TRBD1 (7 bases). Germline CDR1 and CDR2: SQVTM and ANQGSEA. The CDR3 length is 14 residues. The V end was cut by 7 bases, the J end by 0 bases, with 14 bases between. For the CDR3, the DNA is TGCAGCGCAGACAGGGAGGCTAGCACAGATACGCAGTATTTT. This translates into CSADREASTDTQYF.

This clonotype has just a few counts. V is TRBV5-5 and J is TRBJ2-5; D not certain. The CDR3 is made up of 12 amino acids. V dropped 4 bases and J dropped 3 bases, with 7 bases sitting between them. The V gene's germline CDR1 is SGHKS and CDR2 YYEKEE (reference sequence). The CDR3 region is CASSPPKETQYF. The DNA for the CDR3 is TGTGCCAGCAGCCCCCCCAAAGAGACCCAGTACTTC. The full variable domain, in which reference TRBV5-5 and TRBJ2-5 provide the parts outside the CDR3, is DAGVTQSPTHLIKTRGQQVTLRCSPISGHKSVSWYQQVLGQGPQFIFQYYEKEERGRGNFPDRFSARQFPNYSSELNVNALLLGDSALYLCASSPPKETQYFGPGTRLLVL.

This rearrangement joins TRBV7-2 to TRBJ2-5; the D is unclear. The last part of the DNA fits TRBJ2-7 better; the J call may be wrong. This CDR3 region has 15 residues. Germline assignment: CDR1 SGHTA and CDR2 FQGNSA. CDR3 sequence reads: CASSPTATATYEQYF. The DNA for the CDR3 is TGTGCCAGCAGCCCAACCGCGACGGCGACCTACGAGCAGTACTTC.

J is TRBJ2-5 and V is TRBV3-1; D gene uncertain. Deletions cut 4 bases from V and 3 bases from J, with 12 bases between. This CDR3 contains 14 residues. Germline CDR1 and CDR2: LGHDT and YNNKEL (reference sequence). The CDR3 loop is CASSPTEREETQYF. CDR3 in DNA: TGTGCCAGCAGCCCTACTGAACGGGAAGAGACCCAGTACTTC.

V usage is TRBV20-1 and J usage is TRBJ1-1, with 7 bases fitting TRBD1. The germline V gene encodes CDR1 DFQATT and CDR2 SNEGSKA (reference sequence). CDR3 length equals 15 residues. The J segment lost 1 base and the V segment lost 6 bases, leaving 11 bases of the junction unmatched. The CDR3 nucleotides read TGCAGTGCCCTCCGAAGGGGGCACCGGAACACTGAAGCTTTCTTT. The encoded protein is CSALRRGHRNTEAFF.

This clonotype was counted only a few times. This sequence joins TRBV4-3 and TRBJ2-5, with D unresolved. The ends were cut back, 1 base at V and 4 bases at J, with 13 bases in the middle. This CDR3 is built from 15 residues. Looked up from germline, CDR1 is LGHNA and CDR2 is YSLEER. CDR3 in DNA: TGCGCCAGCAGCCAAGGAAAGGGTATGTCAGAGACCCAGTACTTC. Its protein product is CASSQGKGMSETQYF.

The rearrangement links TRBV5-5 to TRBJ2-2; D remains unclear. From germline, CDR1 is SGHKS and CDR2 YYEKEE (reference sequence). The V end lost 0 bases, the J end lost 6 bases, and 21 bases lay between the germline ends. The CDR3 length is 18 residues. CDR3: CASSLAMMWDAPAGELFF. The CDR3 region has the DNA TGTGCCAGCAGCTTGGCCATGATGTGGGATGCGCCCGCCGGGGAGCTGTTTTTT.

The V gene is TRBV11-3, the J gene TRBJ1-5; D ambiguous. The V end was cut by 6 bases, the J end by 7 bases, with 10 bases between. Looked up from germline, CDR1 is SGHNT and CDR2 is YENEEA. The CDR3 has 12 residues. In DNA, the CDR3 is TGTGCCAGCAGGTGCCTGTCCCAGCCCCAGCATTTT. Translated, it gives CASRCLSQPQHF. The whole variable domain, filled in from reference TRBV11-3 and TRBJ1-5, reads EAGVVQSPRYKIIEKKQPVAFWCNPISGHNTLYWYLQNLGQGPELLIRYENEEAVDDSQLPKDRFSAERLKGVDSTLKIQPAELGDSAVYLCASRCLSQPQHFGDGTRLSIL.

This clonotype was observed a few times. The V gene is TRBV11-2, the J gene TRBJ2-7, with TRBD2 identical over 11 bases. The V gene's germline CDR1 is SGHAT and CDR2 FQNNGV. Trimming took 5 bases from V and 0 from J; bases not matched to a gene: 6. The CDR3 runs to 16 residues. The CDR3 region is CASSARLAGSSYEQYF. Written as DNA, the CDR3 is TGTGCCAGCAGCGCGAGACTAGCGGGAAGCTCCTACGAGCAGTACTTC.

This clonotype has only a few counts. The chain carries TRBV7-2 and TRBJ1-2; 7 positions match TRBD1. This CDR3 has 16 residues. Germline V gives CDR1 SGHTA, CDR2 FQGNSA. V dropped 5 bases and J dropped 4; count of bases not matched to a gene: 13. The CDR3 loop reads CASSPYRQGPVYGYTF. The DNA for the CDR3 is TGTGCCAGCAGCCCCTACAGACAGGGACCCGTCTATGGCTACACCTTC.

The chain recombines TRBV5-1 with TRBJ2-5; D not resolved. V dropped 1 base and J dropped 2 bases, with 9 bases sitting between them. Germline V lookup: CDR1 SGHRS, CDR2 YFSETQ. The CDR3 sequence is 14 residues long. CDR3 coding DNA: TGCGCCAGCAGCTTGTCTGTGCAGCAAGAGACCCAGTACTTC. Protein product: CASSLSVQQETQYF.

This clonotype turned up a few times. DNA of the CDR3: TGTGCCAGCAGTTTACAAATGAACACTGAAGCTTTCTTT. Protein sequence: CASSLQMNTEAFF. The genes are TRBV12-3 or TRBV12-4 and TRBJ1-1; D is undetermined. The CDR3 runs 13 residues. V was pared by 2 bases and J by 0 bases, with 4 bases between.

This chain links TRBV11-2 with TRBJ2-2; no firm D call. V was pared by 5 bases and J by 0 bases, with 7 bases between. The CDR3 has 14 residues. Germline lookup yields CDR1 SGHAT and CDR2 FQNNGV. The CDR3, as DNA: TGTGCCAGCAGCCCAATATCGAACACCGGGGAGCTGTTTTTT. It encodes CASSPISNTGELFF.

The CDR3 region is CASSLVRLSEKLFF. CDR3 nucleotides: TGTGCCAGCAGCTTAGTGAGGCTATCTGAAAAACTGTTTTTT. This chain uses TRBV7-2 with TRBJ1-4; D unresolved. Germline V gives CDR1 SGHTA, CDR2 FQGNSA. With 1 base removed from V and 7 bases from J, the gap between germline ends came to 10 bases. The CDR3 is 14 amino acids.

V gene TRBV20-1 combines with J gene TRBJ1-2, with 9 bases matching TRBD1. The germline V gene encodes CDR1 DFQATT and CDR2 SNEGSKA (reference sequence). The ends lost 4 bases at V and 7 bases at J; junction bases unmatched: 4. This CDR3 is built from 12 residues. CDR3 amino acids: CSAIGTGPGYTF. The CDR3 bases are TGCAGTGCTATCGGGACAGGGCCTGGCTACACCTTC.

The DNA for the CDR3 is TGTGCCAGCAGCTTAACCCCGCCAGAATCTAACTATGGCTACACCTTC. Translation gives CASSLTPPESNYGYTF. The chain employs TRBV7-2 and TRBJ1-2; D ambiguous. Looked up from germline, CDR1 is SGHTA and CDR2 is FQGNSA. V was cut by 2 bases and J by 0 bases, with 13 bases left in between. The CDR3 sequence is 16 residues long.

This chain uses TRBV12-5 with TRBJ2-4; TRBD1 or TRBD2 may be the D gene (5 bases each). V was cut by 2 bases and J by 0 bases, with 11 bases left in between. Germline V CDR1 and CDR2: LGHNT, FRNRAP. The CDR3 covers 16 residues. This chain's CDR3 is CASGLQGPVAKNIQYF. CDR3 DNA: TGTGCTAGTGGTTTGCAGGGACCGGTAGCCAAAAACATTCAGTACTTC.

The genes are TRBV9 and TRBJ2-5; D is unclear. V dropped 0 bases and J dropped 1 base, with 7 bases sitting between them. The CDR3 is 14 amino acids. Germline loops: CDR1 SGDLS, CDR2 YYNGEE. CDR3 protein: CASSVDDLQETQYF. Written as DNA, the CDR3 is TGTGCCAGCAGCGTAGATGATCTCCAAGAGACCCAGTACTTC. Filled out from reference TRBV9 and TRBJ2-5, the complete variable domain reads DSGVTQTPKHLITATGQRVTLRCSPRSGDLSVYWYQQSLDQGLQFLIQYYNGEERAKGNILERFSAQQFPDLHSELNLSSLELGDSALYFCASSVDDLQETQYFGPGTRLLVL.

With regard to this clonotype: A much larger clone is a single base away; this may be a read error. This likely comes from a read error, as the CDR3 has no conserved phenylalanine or tryptophan at its end. J is TRBJ1-1 and V is TRBV7-8; D ambiguous. In germline, CDR1 is SGHVS, CDR2 FQNEAQ. The CDR3 covers 14 residues. The V gene lost 5 bases and the J gene lost 1 base, with 11 bases spanning the gap. The CDR3 DNA sequence: TGTGCCAGCAGCGCCCCCTTCGCGAACACTGAAGCTTTCCTT. Amino acid sequence: CASSAPFANTEAFL.

This clonotype appeared a few times. The rearrangement joins TRBV28 to TRBJ1-5, with 7 positions matching TRBD1. Germline values: CDR1 MDHEN, CDR2 SYDVKM. The CDR3 is 15 amino acids. J lost 1 base, V lost 2 bases, and 2 bases had no gene match. The chain's CDR3 is CASSLRGLSNQPQHF. CDR3 nucleotide sequence: TGTGCCAGCAGTTTAAGGGGGCTGAGCAATCAGCCCCAGCATTTT. The whole variable domain, remainder taken from reference TRBV28 and TRBJ1-5, is DVKVTQSSRYLVKRTGEKVFLECVQDMDHENMFWYRQDPGLGLRLIYFSYDVKMKEKGDIPEGYSVSREKKERFSLILESASTNQTSMYLCASSLRGLSNQPQHFGDGTRLSIL.

The chain recombines TRBV30 with TRBJ2-7; D gene ambiguous. The germline V and J ends were trimmed by 0 bases and 5 bases, with 8 bases remaining between them. Germline V CDR1 and CDR2: GTSNPN, SVGIG (reference sequence). The CDR3 totals 12 residues. This chain's CDR3 is CAWSVGRDEQYF. The DNA for the CDR3 is TGTGCCTGGAGTGTAGGAAGGGACGAGCAGTACTTC. Together with reference TRBV30 and TRBJ2-7, the CDR3 gives the full variable domain: SQTIHQWPATLVQPVGSPLSLECTVEGTSNPNLYWYRQAAGRGLQLLFYSVGIGQISSEVPQNLSASRPQDRQFILSSKKLLLSDSGFYLCAWSVGRDEQYFGPGTRLTVT.

The sample holds a few counts of this clonotype. This chain uses TRBV10-3 with TRBJ1-1; TRBD1 is a possible D gene (6 bases). Germline CDR1 reads ENHRY; CDR2 reads SYGVKD. The length of the CDR3 is 13 residues. Trimming pared 6 bases from V and 1 base from J, leaving 9 bases between. CDR3 nucleotide sequence: TGTGCCATCAGCAGGGGATCGAACACTGAAGCTTTCTTT. This encodes CAISRGSNTEAFF.

The rearrangement uses TRBV29-1 and TRBJ2-3; TRBD2 is a possible D gene (5 bases). The CDR3 runs to 13 residues. V gave up 4 bases and J gave up 6 bases, with 14 bases separating them. Germline V gives CDR1 SQVTM, CDR2 ANQGSEA. The CDR3: CSVVLDSSDTQYF. Written as DNA, the CDR3 is TGCAGCGTTGTCCTGGACTCCTCCGATACGCAGTATTTT.